This is a list of T cell receptor beta chains from one sample in a study of cytotoxic CD8 clonotypes in ibrutinib-treated CLL. The assay was immunoSEQ multiplex PCR, and TCRdb's table has in-frame clones only and misses some. The sample yields some 160,000 clones, over 65% seen once. The material was PBMCs, obtained after 12 months of ibrutinib treatment. Receptors originate from a human donor with chronic lymphocytic leukemia. The CDR3 runs from the conserved cysteine through the conserved F or W. A D gene is named only where the DNA matches it firmly. Some rows have no size entry. The others give once, few or many, or a class for an expanded clone.

v_call	clone_size	j_call	d_call	cdr3_nt	cdr3_aa
TRBV18	once	TRBJ1-2	.	TGTGCCAGCTCACCCGCGATGGGGGGCTGGGGAGTCGGCTATGGCTACACCTTC	CASSPAMGGWGVGYGYTF
TRBV19	few	TRBJ2-2	.	TGTGCCAGTAGCCGATATGCCGGGGAGCTGTTTTTT	CASSRYAGELFF
TRBV2	.	TRBJ1-1	.	TGTGCCAGCAGCGGACAGAGGGGCACTGAAGCTTTCTTT	CASSGQRGTEAFF
TRBV28	.	TRBJ2-5	TRBD1	TGTGCCAGCAGTACGACAGGGGCGATGGCGGAGACCCAGTACTTC	CASSTTGAMAETQYF
TRBV27	.	TRBJ2-7	TRBD1	TGTGCCAGCAGAAGACAGGGCGTCCACGAGCAGTACTTC	CASRRQGVHEQYF
TRBV10-3	.	TRBJ1-5	TRBD1	TGTGCCATCAGTGAGAGGGGACAGACCCGCAATCAGCCCCAGCATTTT	CAISERGQTRNQPQHF
TRBV6-6	.	TRBJ2-7	.	TGTGCCAGCAGTTACTCGTCAGGGGTGGTCGAGCAGTACTTC	CASSYSSGVVEQYF
TRBV5-1	once	TRBJ1-2	.	TGCGCCAGCAGCTTGGCAACAGCTAACTATGGCTACACCTTC	CASSLATANYGYTF
TRBV5-6	.	TRBJ2-3	.	TGTGCCAGCAGCTTGGACGTGCTTTCCCCGGGAGATACGCAGTATTTT	CASSLDVLSPGDTQYF
TRBV10-3	.	TRBJ1-3	.	TGTGCCATCAGTGGCACGACAGCTGGAAACACCATATATTTT	CAISGTTAGNTIYF
TRBV4-1	.	TRBJ2-2	.	TGCGCCAGCAGCCCAGGGAGCGGGGCCAGAGGGGGCGGGGAGCTGTTTTTT	CASSPGSGARGGGELFF
TRBV9	.	TRBJ2-7	TRBD1	TGTGCCAGCAGCGTAGGGCACAGGGGGCCCTACGAGCAGTACTTC	CASSVGHRGPYEQYF
TRBV28	.	TRBJ2-5	TRBD2	TGTGCCAGCAGTTCACCCTATGGGGCTAGCGGGAGGGAGACCCAGTACTTC	CASSSPYGASGRETQYF
TRBV28	.	TRBJ1-3	.	TGTGCCAGCAACTCCAGGGTCCCTGGAAACACCATATATTTT	CASNSRVPGNTIYF
TRBV5-1	.	TRBJ2-1	TRBD2	TGCGCCAGCAGCCCCGGACTAGGTGGGTGGGATGAGCAGTTCTTC	CASSPGLGGWDEQFF
TRBV29-1	.	TRBJ1-1	TRBD1	TGCAGCGTTGCCCCCCAGGGGGGGGACACTGAAGCTTTCTTT	CSVAPQGGDTEAFF
TRBV5-8	.	TRBJ1-3	.	TGTGCCAGCAGCTTGGAGCCGTCCTCTGGAAACACCATATATTTT	CASSLEPSSGNTIYF
TRBV10-2	.	TRBJ2-3	TRBD2	TGCGCCAGCAGTTCCGGGACTAGGGAAGATACGCAGTATTTT	CASSSGTREDTQYF
TRBV7-7	.	TRBJ1-3	TRBD1	TGTGCCAGCATCTGGCTAACCGCTCGGGACAGCAATGGAAACACCATATATTTT	CASIWLTARDSNGNTIYF
TRBV18	.	TRBJ1-2	TRBD1	TGTGCCAGCTCACCAACCGGGACAGGGGAGAATGGCTACACCTTC	CASSPTGTGENGYTF
TRBV4-1	.	TRBJ1-4	.	TGCGCCAGCAGCCAAGTTACAACTAATGAAAAACTGTTTTTT	CASSQVTTNEKLFF
TRBV9	.	TRBJ2-1	TRBD2	TGTGCCAGCAGCGTTCCGGCGACTAGCGCCTACAATGAGCAGTTCTTC	CASSVPATSAYNEQFF
TRBV11-2	.	TRBJ1-3	.	TGTGCCAGCAGCACGAGCTCTGGAAACACCATATATTTT	CASSTSSGNTIYF
TRBV30	medium-sized	TRBJ1-4	TRBD1	TGTGCCTGGAGTGTACGGTGGGACAGTCAGAATGAAAAACTGTTTTTT	CAWSVRWDSQNEKLFF
TRBV5-6	.	TRBJ1-2	.	TGTGCCAGCAACCAGGGGAGGAGGGGAGCCTTC	CASNQGRRGAF
TRBV5-1	.	TRBJ2-5	.	TGCGCCAGCAGCTTAGGTGCCCAAGAGACCCAGTACTTC	CASSLGAQETQYF
TRBV30	.	TRBJ2-5	.	TGTGCCTGGAGTGTACGCAACCAAGAGACCCAGTACTTC	CAWSVRNQETQYF
TRBV28	.	TRBJ2-7	.	TGTGCCAGCAGTAGGGACGGTCCCTACGAGCAGTACTTC	CASSRDGPYEQYF
TRBV7-2	once	TRBJ2-1	TRBD2	TGTGCCAGCAGCTTAGACTTCGGACTAGCGGCATACAATGAGCAGTTCTTC	CASSLDFGLAAYNEQFF